The present T cell receptor (beta chain) was sequenced within a study of T cells in Graves' hyperthyroidism and ophthalmopathy. Study-wide context: Specimen type is peripheral blood, collected at initial diagnosis prior to any treatment.

Per the germline V gene, CDR1 is SGHNT and CDR2 is YYREEE (reference sequence). V was clipped by 3 bases and J by 5 bases, with 13 bases between them. This CDR3 is 14 amino acids long. The CDR3 regions of TCR beta were amplified from RNA transcripts. The HTBI primer set served for first-round RT-PCR of the TCR CDR3. From the multiplex PCR reads, TCRdb called clonotypes with MiXCR, one entry per CDR3 protein. The sample has about 350,000 distinct CDR3 sequences, roughly 13% seen once. Uncontrolled infection, other autoimmune disease, pregnancy or lactation barred patients from enrollment. V gene TRBV5-4 combines with J gene TRBJ2-3; D is perhaps TRBD1 (6 bases). Sequenced: blood. The source is a woman in her twenties or thirties with Graves' hyperthyroidism. The CDR3 region is CASSSDSSGDTQYF. DNA of the CDR3: TGTGCCAGCAGCTCGGACAGCTCCGGAGATACGCAGTATTTT.